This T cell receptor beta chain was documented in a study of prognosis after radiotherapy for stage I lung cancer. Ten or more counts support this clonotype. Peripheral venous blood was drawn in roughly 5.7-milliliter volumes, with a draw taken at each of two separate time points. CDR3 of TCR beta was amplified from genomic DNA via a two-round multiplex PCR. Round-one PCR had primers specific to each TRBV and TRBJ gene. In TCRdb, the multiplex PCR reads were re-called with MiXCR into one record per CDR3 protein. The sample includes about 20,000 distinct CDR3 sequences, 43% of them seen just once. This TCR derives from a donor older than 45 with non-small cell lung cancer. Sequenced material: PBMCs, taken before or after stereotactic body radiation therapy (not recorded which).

CDR3 residues: CATSPYDGGYGYTF. DNA for the CDR3: TGTGCCACCAGTCCTTACGATGGTGGCTATGGCTACACCTTC. The chain is built from TRBV15 and TRBJ1-2; D is unclear. This CDR3 contains 14 residues. CDR1 and CDR2 (germline): LNHNV, YYDKDF (reference sequence). V gave up 6 bases and J gave up 4 bases, with 15 bases separating them.